This T cell receptor beta chain emerged from a study of CD8 T cells in ankylosing spondylitis. Whole-study findings and limits: Clones that were linked to disease were CD8+ and were relatively rare in peripheral blood. In ankylosing spondylitis blood, a motif of eight highly homologous TCR beta variants appeared characteristic.

Points on this clonotype: Its antigen remains unidentified.

In making TCR beta libraries, quantitative 5'-RACE with molecular barcodes was used. TCRdb reprocessed the 5' RACE reads via MiXCR and lists one record per CDR3 protein. The table includes over 400,000 distinct CDR3 sequences, 26% detected once. The receptor's source is a male donor with ankylosing spondylitis. The sequenced sample was blood, either unsorted or a sorted T cell fraction (not recorded which).

The CDR3 region is CASSPGRPETQYF. The CDR3 bases are TGCGCCAGCAGCCCGGGACGTCCGGAGACCCAGTACTTC. The gene calls are TRBV5-1 and TRBJ2-5, with D perhaps being TRBD1 or TRBD2 (5 bases each). This CDR3 spans 13 amino acids. Per the germline V gene, CDR1 is SGHRS and CDR2 is YFSETQ. With 4 bases removed from V and 5 bases from J, the gap between germline ends came to 12 bases.